The 20 T cell receptor beta chains below come from one sample, sequenced in a study of PD-1 blockade in classical Hodgkin lymphoma. Produced via immunoSEQ multiplex PCR; TCRdb's table is partial and in-frame only. The repertoire consists of tens of thousands of clones, with roughly two thirds occurring once and the leading ten covering nearly 15%. All patients relapsed after autologous stem cell transplantation, and brentuximab vedotin exposure varied. The input for sequencing was peripheral blood mononuclear cells (PBMCs), taken before the second cycle of nivolumab. The receptors derive from a human donor with classical Hodgkin lymphoma.

The chain combines TRBV5-8 with TRBJ2-3; 8 nucleotides line up with TRBD2. CDR3 length equals 16 residues. CDR1 is SGHTS, CDR2 YDEGEE, per germline. With V trimmed by 0 bases and J by 4 bases, 7 bases remained unmatched. CDR3 protein: CASSLGAGVNPDTQYF. The CDR3 DNA sequence: TGTGCCAGCAGCTTGGGAGCGGGGGTTAACCCAGATACGCAGTATTTT.

V gene TRBV7-9 combines with J gene TRBJ2-3, with 14 bases fitting TRBD2. Germline V CDR1 and CDR2: SEHNR, FQNEAQ (reference sequence). V shed 5 bases, J shed 6 bases, and the junction held 10 bases outside the gene matches. The length of the CDR3 is 17 residues. The CDR3 coding sequence is TGTGCCAGCAGCCCTAAACTGGGACTAGCGGGGGTGGATACGCAGTATTTT. The encoded protein is CASSPKLGLAGVDTQYF.

Here the CDR3 reads CASSSQGSGNTIYF. The CDR3, as DNA: TGCGCCAGCAGCTCACAGGGATCTGGAAACACCATATATTTT. V is TRBV5-1 and J is TRBJ1-3; D perhaps matches TRBD1 (6 bases). There are 14 residues in the CDR3. Trimming removed 3 bases at V and 1 base at J, with 8 bases between. Germline V gene data show CDR1 as SGHRS and CDR2 as YFSETQ.

The V call is TRBV6-1, the J call TRBJ1-5; TRBD1 matches at 10 bases. The CDR3 has 15 amino acids. Trimming at V came to 11 bases and at J to 4 bases, leaving 11 bases not matched to a gene. Germline V gene sequence: CDR1 MNHNS, CDR2 SASEGT. This CDR3 is CASRIDRGQNQPQHF. As DNA, the CDR3 is TGTGCCTCCCGAATAGACAGGGGGCAGAATCAGCCCCAGCATTTT.

The rearrangement joins TRBV13 to TRBJ2-7; possibly TRBD2 for D (6 bases). The CDR3 extends over 15 amino acids. Per the germline V gene, CDR1 is PRHDT and CDR2 is FYEKMQ (reference sequence). V was clipped by 4 bases and J by 4 bases, with 17 bases between them. CDR3 loop: CASSSRLEGGYEQYF. CDR3 in DNA: TGTGCCAGCAGCTCCCGACTAGAAGGTGGATACGAGCAGTACTTC.

The genes are TRBV18 and TRBJ2-5; weak D call: TRBD2 (5 bases). Trimming left V 3 bases short and J 1 base short, with 6 bases between. Germline V CDR1 and CDR2: KGHSH, LQKENI. The CDR3 is 13 residues long. The DNA of the CDR3 is TGTGCCAGCTCACCCGCGGGCCAAGAGACCCAGTACTTC. Amino acid sequence: CASSPAGQETQYF.

This clone was counted between two and nine times. The rearrangement links TRBV6-5 to TRBJ1-2; D is undetermined. The CDR3 has 12 residues. Germline lookup yields CDR1 MNHEY and CDR2 SVGAGI. V was clipped by 6 bases and J by 6 bases, with 11 bases between them. The CDR3 sequence is CASSHGGDGYTF. The DNA for the CDR3 is TGTGCCAGCAGCCACGGCGGAGATGGCTACACCTTC.

This clone was observed once. V and J are TRBV6-1 and TRBJ2-1; a possible D gene is TRBD2 (6 bases). The CDR3 has 15 residues. Germline CDR1 and CDR2: MNHNS and SASEGT. V gave up 10 bases and J gave up 0 bases, with 16 bases separating them. CDR3 loop: CAIGPRGLSYNEQFF. CDR3 nucleotide sequence: TGTGCCATCGGCCCGCGGGGCCTCTCCTACAATGAGCAGTTCTTC.

V usage is TRBV2 and J usage is TRBJ1-6, with TRBD1 matching over 8 bases. Germline V CDR1 and CDR2: SNHLY, FYNNEI. V was clipped by 5 bases and J by 5 bases; unmatched bases: 5. CDR3 length: 15 amino acids. The CDR3 DNA is TGTGCCAGCAGTTTGGGGACAGGAAATAATTCACCCCTCCACTTT. Translation gives CASSLGTGNNSPLHF.

The V and J genes are TRBV14 and TRBJ2-1; D unresolved. Germline V gives CDR1 SGHDN, CDR2 FVKESK. V was pared by 3 bases and J by 8 bases, with 14 bases between. The CDR3 extends over 14 amino acids. CDR3 amino acids: CASSQPGLRDEQFF. The CDR3 DNA reads as TGTGCCAGCAGCCAGCCGGGCCTTAGGGATGAGCAGTTCTTC.

This clone is categorized as medium-sized. This chain joins TRBV2 and TRBJ2-1; D unresolved. The CDR3 is 10 amino acids. Germline V gives CDR1 SNHLY, CDR2 FYNNEI. The V end was cut by 4 bases, the J end by 9 bases, with 4 bases between. The CDR3 loop is CASSGGEQFF. CDR3 bases: TGTGCCAGCAGTGGGGGTGAGCAGTTCTTC.

This clone was picked up one time. The junction differs from germline at one of its ends, possibly a read error. This rearrangement joins TRBV11-1 to TRBJ1-3; D is ambiguous. CDR3 length: 13 residues. CDR1 is SGHAT, CDR2 FQDESV, per germline (reference sequence). CDR3 sequence (DNA): TGTGCCAGCAGTTCAAATCCTGGAGACACCATATATTTT. Protein: CASSSNPGDTIYF.

The chain is built from TRBV6-1 and TRBJ1-2; D not certain. The CDR3 has 16 residues. V was clipped by 1 base and J by 0 bases, with 12 bases between them. Germline V gives CDR1 MNHNS, CDR2 SASEGT. CDR3 sequence reads: CASSEVEMGANYGYTF. In DNA form, the CDR3 reads TGTGCCAGCAGTGAAGTTGAAATGGGAGCTAACTATGGCTACACCTTC.

The chain employs TRBV6-5 and TRBJ2-5; D ambiguous. This CDR3 is built from 15 residues. From germline, CDR1 is MNHEY and CDR2 SVGAGI. V lost 3 bases and J 1 base, leaving 12 bases between the germline ends. DNA for the CDR3: TGTGCCAGCAGTTATTCTATGGTCTCCCAAGAGACCCAGTACTTC. Amino acids: CASSYSMVSQETQYF.

CDR3 bases: TGTGCCAGCAGTTGGGGGGACAGCTACAATGAGCAGTTCTTC. As protein: CASSWGDSYNEQFF. V is TRBV6-6 and J is TRBJ2-1, with TRBD1 as a possible D gene (7 bases). The germline V and J ends were trimmed by 4 bases and 3 bases, with 10 bases remaining between them. Germline assignment: CDR1 MNHNY and CDR2 SVGAGI (reference sequence). The CDR3 is 14 residues long.

J is TRBJ2-7 and V is TRBV11-2; the match to TRBD1 covers 8 bases. The CDR3 is made up of 14 amino acids. V lost 5 bases to trimming and J lost 4 bases; unmatched junction nucleotides: 7. From germline, CDR1 is SGHAT and CDR2 FQNNGV. The CDR3 sequence is CASSHRGERYEQYF. CDR3 in DNA: TGTGCCAGCAGCCACAGGGGGGAGAGATACGAGCAGTACTTC.

This chain joins TRBV2 and TRBJ1-2, with D unclear. Trimming shortened V by 10 bases and J by 8 bases, and 8 bases separated the two germline ends. There are 9 residues in the CDR3. In germline, CDR1 is SNHLY, CDR2 FYNNEI. CDR3 protein: CATGRGYTF. CDR3 bases: TGTGCCACCGGTCGGGGCTACACCTTC.

The chain recombines TRBV28 with TRBJ1-1; the D gene is possibly TRBD1 (5 bases). The V end lost 2 bases, the J end lost 5 bases, and 9 bases lay between the germline ends. Germline V gives CDR1 MDHEN, CDR2 SYDVKM. The CDR3 spans 13 residues. The CDR3 nucleotides read TGTGCCAGCAGTTTAGGGGGGTTTACTGAAGCTTTCTTT. Amino acids: CASSLGGFTEAFF.

J is TRBJ1-5 and V is TRBV18, with 8 bases that match TRBD1. The V gene's germline CDR1 is KGHSH and CDR2 LQKENI. The V and J ends lost 5 bases and 5 bases, in that order; junction bases with no gene match: 8. The CDR3 loop spans 15 amino acids. In nucleotides, the CDR3 is TGTGCCAGCTCAGAAGGACAGGGCGACGATCAGCCCCAGCATTTT. It encodes CASSEGQGDDQPQHF.

The V call is TRBV9, the J call TRBJ2-2, with D possibly TRBD2 on 5 matching bases. The V end was cut by 4 bases, the J end by 1 base, with 17 bases between. This CDR3 region has 17 residues. Germline CDR1 SGDLS, CDR2 YYNGEE. The CDR3 reads CASSPHPSGMNTGELFF. The CDR3, as DNA: TGTGCCAGCAGCCCCCATCCATCGGGGATGAACACCGGGGAGCTGTTTTTT.